The entry below gives a single T cell receptor (beta chain) sequence along with its context. The target antigen is unknown. These data are taken from a study of vaccination and CD4 T cells after COVID-19. The V gene end was trimmed by 6 bases and the J gene end by 7 bases; junction bases not matched to a gene: 15. CDR1 is DFQATT and CDR2 is SNEGSKA in the germline V gene (reference sequence). The CDR3 consists of 14 residues. The sample's treatment: roughly nine-day PBMC culture with coronavirus spike peptide pools or control peptides (ViraFEST assay). The unexposed donor's CD4+ T cells were collected before the COVID-19 pandemic (2011-2018). The Oncomine TCR Beta short-read assay generated sequence data from the DNA of cultured CD4+ T cells. Each CDR3 protein gets one entry after TCRdb re-called the PCR reads with MiXCR. The data hold under 9,500 distinct CDR3 sequences, with roughly 43% observed a single time.

Sequencing was done on a sample of CD4+ T cells from blood, cultured in vitro. J is TRBJ2-7 and V is TRBV20-1; TRBD2 aligns across 7 bases. The TCR comes from a human donor in good health. The CDR3 here is CSAPLGGGPLEQYF. DNA of the CDR3: TGCAGTGCACCCTTGGGGGGAGGGCCTTTAGAGCAGTACTTC.